Listed below are T cell receptor beta chains from one sample, sequenced in a study of CD8 T cells in ankylosing spondylitis. TCRdb used MiXCR to reprocess the 5' RACE reads, holding one entry per CDR3 protein. The sample has about 130,000 distinct CDR3 sequences; about a tenth are singletons. Material for sequencing was blood, either unsorted or a sorted T cell fraction (not recorded which). These receptors were collected from a male donor with ankylosing spondylitis or in good health (not recorded which). CDR3s include the opening cysteine and the closing phenylalanine or tryptophan. Each record gives: CDR3 protein, CDR3 DNA, V gene, D gene, clone size, J gene. The D gene is left open where the match is weak. For some rows the clone size is stated as once, few or many, or as a class when expanded; others skip it.

cdr3_aa: CASSRMVGSEETQYF
cdr3_nt: TGTGCCAGCAGTAGGATGGTGGGAAGTGAAGAGACCCAGTACTTC
v_call: TRBV12-3/TRBV12-4
d_call: .
clone_size: many
j_call: TRBJ2-5

cdr3_aa: CASSLQTVTTSYSYNEQFF
cdr3_nt: TGTGCCAGCAGTCTGCAGACGGTTACAACATCCTACTCCTACAATGAGCAGTTCTTC
v_call: TRBV2
d_call: .
clone_size: .
j_call: TRBJ2-1

cdr3_aa: CASSNRRTGELFF
cdr3_nt: TGTGCCAGCAGTAATCGTCGGACCGGGGAGCTGTTTTTT
v_call: TRBV28
d_call: .
clone_size: many
j_call: TRBJ2-2

cdr3_aa: CSAQPNQETQYF
cdr3_nt: TGCAGTGCGCAGCCGAACCAAGAGACCCAGTACTTC
v_call: TRBV20-1
d_call: .
clone_size: few
j_call: TRBJ2-5

cdr3_aa: CASSSPLVDYSTDTQYF
cdr3_nt: TGTGCCAGCAGTTCCCCACTGGTAGACTATTCCACAGATACGCAGTATTTT
v_call: TRBV27
d_call: .
clone_size: many
j_call: TRBJ2-3

cdr3_aa: CSASQGYRPSYEQYF
cdr3_nt: TGCAGTGCTAGTCAGGGGTACCGGCCATCCTACGAGCAGTACTTC
v_call: TRBV20-1
d_call: .
clone_size: many
j_call: TRBJ2-7

cdr3_aa: CASSFDSAANTGELFF
cdr3_nt: TGTGCCAGCAGTTTCGATTCGGCGGCGAACACCGGGGAGCTGTTTTTT
v_call: TRBV12-3/TRBV12-4
d_call: .
clone_size: few
j_call: TRBJ2-2

cdr3_aa: CASSFGATDMQYF
cdr3_nt: TGTGCCAGCAGCTTTGGGGCCACAGATATGCAGTATTTT
v_call: TRBV7-2
d_call: .
clone_size: .
j_call: TRBJ2-3

cdr3_aa: CASSLFWDSGTYGYTF
cdr3_nt: TGTGCCAGCAGCTTGTTTTGGGACAGCGGAACCTATGGCTACACCTTC
v_call: TRBV11-2
d_call: TRBD1
clone_size: many
j_call: TRBJ1-2

cdr3_aa: CASSYHGETQYF
cdr3_nt: TGTGCCAGCAGTTACCATGGAGAGACCCAGTACTTC
v_call: TRBV6-5
d_call: .
clone_size: many
j_call: TRBJ2-5

cdr3_aa: CASSISGTAHTGELFF
cdr3_nt: TGTGCCAGCAGTATATCCGGGACAGCACACACCGGGGAGCTGTTTTTT
v_call: TRBV28
d_call: TRBD1
clone_size: few
j_call: TRBJ2-2

cdr3_aa: CSATPSSYEQYF
cdr3_nt: TGCAGTGCTACCCCGTCCTCCTACGAGCAGTACTTC
v_call: TRBV20-1
d_call: .
clone_size: many
j_call: TRBJ2-7

cdr3_aa: CASSEHGTANTEAFF
cdr3_nt: TGTGCCAGCAGTGAGCACGGGACAGCGAACACTGAAGCTTTCTTT
v_call: TRBV6-2/TRBV6-3
d_call: TRBD1
clone_size: .
j_call: TRBJ1-1

cdr3_aa: CASATGVSYEQFF
cdr3_nt: TGTGCCAGCGCGACGGGAGTATCCTATGAGCAGTTCTTC
v_call: TRBV12-3/TRBV12-4
d_call: .
clone_size: few
j_call: TRBJ2-1

cdr3_aa: CASSRDYTNTGELFF
cdr3_nt: TGCGCCAGCAGCCGCGACTACACGAACACCGGGGAGCTGTTTTTT
v_call: TRBV4-3
d_call: .
clone_size: many
j_call: TRBJ2-2

cdr3_aa: CASSPRDEKAFF
cdr3_nt: TGTGCCAGCAGTCCCCGGGACGAAAAAGCTTTCTTT
v_call: TRBV2
d_call: .
clone_size: few
j_call: TRBJ1-1

cdr3_aa: CASSQEGGLQPQHF
cdr3_nt: TGCGCCAGCAGCCAAGAGGGGGGGCTCCAGCCCCAGCATTTT
v_call: TRBV4-1
d_call: .
clone_size: many
j_call: TRBJ1-5

cdr3_aa: CACIIAGGWEQYF
cdr3_nt: TGTGCCTGCATTATCGCGGGAGGATGGGAGCAGTACTTC
v_call: TRBV30
d_call: TRBD2
clone_size: .
j_call: TRBJ2-7

cdr3_aa: CASSLGLAGWDTQYF
cdr3_nt: TGTGCCAGCAGCTTAGGACTAGCGGGATGGGATACGCAGTATTTT
v_call: TRBV7-8
d_call: TRBD2
clone_size: .
j_call: TRBJ2-3

cdr3_aa: CATSASGGGNNEQFF
cdr3_nt: TGTGCCACCAGTGCGTCAGGGGGCGGGAACAATGAGCAGTTCTTC
v_call: TRBV24-1
d_call: TRBD1
clone_size: many
j_call: TRBJ2-1

cdr3_aa: CASSLGRPYEQYF
cdr3_nt: TGCGCCAGCAGCTTGGGCAGGCCTTACGAGCAGTACTTC
v_call: TRBV5-1
d_call: .
clone_size: many
j_call: TRBJ2-7

cdr3_aa: CASSFSQGPGEQFF
cdr3_nt: TGTGCCAGCAGCTTCTCCCAGGGCCCGGGTGAGCAGTTCTTC
v_call: TRBV11-2
d_call: .
clone_size: many
j_call: TRBJ2-1

cdr3_aa: CASSPPGLGTDTQYF
cdr3_nt: TGTGCCAGCAGCCCCCCGGGACTTGGCACAGATACGCAGTATTTT
v_call: TRBV21-1
d_call: .
clone_size: few
j_call: TRBJ2-3

cdr3_aa: CSVVDRVIDGYTF
cdr3_nt: TGCAGCGTTGTGGACAGGGTTATCGACGGCTACACCTTC
v_call: TRBV29-1
d_call: TRBD1
clone_size: .
j_call: TRBJ1-2

cdr3_aa: CASSSRQGAEVFDEQFF
cdr3_nt: TGTGCCAGCAGCTCTCGACAGGGGGCTGAGGTGTTCGATGAGCAGTTCTTC
v_call: TRBV7-2
d_call: TRBD1
clone_size: many
j_call: TRBJ2-1

cdr3_aa: CASSYEGVPDTQYF
cdr3_nt: TGCGCCAGCAGCTATGAGGGAGTCCCAGATACGCAGTATTTT
v_call: TRBV5-1
d_call: .
clone_size: many
j_call: TRBJ2-3

cdr3_aa: CATSREMVRQPQHF
cdr3_nt: TGTGCCACCAGCAGAGAGATGGTCAGACAGCCCCAGCATTTT
v_call: TRBV15
d_call: .
clone_size: many
j_call: TRBJ1-5

cdr3_aa: CASSLRLDGAYNEQFF
cdr3_nt: TGTGCCAGCAGCCTGCGACTAGATGGAGCCTACAATGAGCAGTTCTTC
v_call: TRBV5-5
d_call: .
clone_size: .
j_call: TRBJ2-1

cdr3_aa: CSARRRETYNEQFF
cdr3_nt: TGCAGTGCTAGACGGCGGGAGACCTACAATGAGCAGTTCTTC
v_call: TRBV20-1
d_call: TRBD2
clone_size: many
j_call: TRBJ2-1

cdr3_aa: CASSQGLAGVTGELFF
cdr3_nt: TGTGCCAGCAGCCAGGGACTAGCGGGAGTAACCGGGGAGCTGTTTTTT
v_call: TRBV4-2
d_call: TRBD2
clone_size: .
j_call: TRBJ2-2

cdr3_aa: CASSQTTLAGGPDTQYF
cdr3_nt: TGCGCCAGCAGCCAGACAACCTTAGCGGGAGGTCCAGATACGCAGTATTTT
v_call: TRBV4-3
d_call: TRBD2
clone_size: .
j_call: TRBJ2-3

cdr3_aa: CSVLPHGMNTEAFF
cdr3_nt: TGCAGCGTTCTACCCCATGGAATGAACACTGAAGCTTTCTTT
v_call: TRBV29-1
d_call: .
clone_size: many
j_call: TRBJ1-1

cdr3_aa: CASSDRVTYEQYF
cdr3_nt: TGTGCCAGCAGTGACAGGGTAACCTACGAGCAGTACTTC
v_call: TRBV28
d_call: TRBD1
clone_size: many
j_call: TRBJ2-7

cdr3_aa: CASSSSAGSPYEQYF
cdr3_nt: TGTGCCAGCAGCTCTAGCGCCGGTTCGCCCTACGAGCAGTACTTC
v_call: TRBV7-2
d_call: .
clone_size: many
j_call: TRBJ2-7

cdr3_aa: CASSSLRDKDSPLHF
cdr3_nt: TGTGCCAGCAGTTCTCTGAGGGACAAGGATTCACCCCTCCACTTT
v_call: TRBV6-5
d_call: .
clone_size: many
j_call: TRBJ1-6

cdr3_aa: CASSQGAGSRIEQYF
cdr3_nt: TGTGCCAGCAGCCAAGGGGCAGGGTCCCGTATCGAGCAGTACTTC
v_call: TRBV5-5
d_call: .
clone_size: many
j_call: TRBJ2-7

cdr3_aa: CASSGDRGPVYNEQFF
cdr3_nt: TGTGCCAGTAGTGGTGACAGGGGGCCGGTCTACAATGAGCAGTTCTTC
v_call: TRBV19
d_call: TRBD1
clone_size: few
j_call: TRBJ2-1

cdr3_aa: CATRPDRAASAYNEQFF
cdr3_nt: TGTGCCACCAGACCAGACAGGGCGGCTAGCGCCTACAATGAGCAGTTCTTC
v_call: TRBV15
d_call: .
clone_size: many
j_call: TRBJ2-1

cdr3_aa: CASSQVWGRNTEAFF
cdr3_nt: TGCGCCAGCAGCCAAGTATGGGGGAGAAACACTGAAGCTTTCTTT
v_call: TRBV4-3
d_call: .
clone_size: many
j_call: TRBJ1-1

cdr3_aa: CASSFAESYEQYF
cdr3_nt: TGTGCCAGCAGTTTCGCCGAGAGCTACGAGCAGTACTTC
v_call: TRBV12-3/TRBV12-4
d_call: .
clone_size: many
j_call: TRBJ2-7

cdr3_aa: CASREGTGVWNIQYF
cdr3_nt: TGTGCCAGCAGAGAGGGGACAGGGGTATGGAACATTCAGTACTTC
v_call: TRBV6-2/TRBV6-3
d_call: TRBD1
clone_size: many
j_call: TRBJ2-4

cdr3_aa: CSARERVSSYNEQFF
cdr3_nt: TGCAGTGCTAGAGAAAGGGTGAGCTCCTACAATGAGCAGTTCTTC
v_call: TRBV20-1
d_call: .
clone_size: many
j_call: TRBJ2-1

cdr3_aa: CASRPNGGNYNEQFF
cdr3_nt: TGTGCCAGCAGACCCAACGGCGGGAACTACAATGAGCAGTTCTTC
v_call: TRBV7-2
d_call: .
clone_size: many
j_call: TRBJ2-1

cdr3_aa: CAIGTSGGETQYF
cdr3_nt: TGTGCCATCGGGACTAGCGGGGGGGAGACCCAGTACTTC
v_call: TRBV10-3
d_call: TRBD2
clone_size: .
j_call: TRBJ2-5

cdr3_aa: CATSEGSGKAETQYF
cdr3_nt: TGTGCCACCAGTGAGGGTAGCGGGAAGGCAGAGACCCAGTACTTC
v_call: TRBV24-1
d_call: TRBD2
clone_size: many
j_call: TRBJ2-5

cdr3_aa: CASSLARQGANSPLHF
cdr3_nt: TGTGCCAGCAGCTTAGCAAGACAGGGGGCTAATTCACCCCTCCACTTT
v_call: TRBV7-2
d_call: TRBD1
clone_size: few
j_call: TRBJ1-6

cdr3_aa: CASSLAFATVYEQYF
cdr3_nt: TGTGCCAGCAGCTTGGCTTTCGCGACAGTCTACGAGCAGTACTTC
v_call: TRBV5-8
d_call: .
clone_size: many
j_call: TRBJ2-7

cdr3_aa: CATSAPTSGTRTNEQFF
cdr3_nt: TGTGCCACCAGTGCCCCGACTAGCGGGACTCGGACGAATGAGCAGTTCTTC
v_call: TRBV24-1
d_call: TRBD2
clone_size: .
j_call: TRBJ2-1